The 8 T cell receptor beta chains listed next were all sequenced from one sample in a study of blood T cell repertoires in COVID-19. The method was immunoSEQ multiplex PCR; TCRdb's version includes in-frame clones alone and lacks a portion of them. The table shows more than 85,000 clones, with roughly 82% occurring only once. Sequenced: peripheral blood. The receptors here all came from a man aged 55 to 70 with acute or convalescent COVID-19.

The sample holds one count of this clone. The same CDR3 is also encoded by other DNA sequences in this sample. The chain links TRBV15 to TRBJ1-4; D is uncertain. The CDR3 runs 15 residues. The germline V gene has CDR1 LNHNV and CDR2 YYDKDF (reference sequence). V was trimmed by 5 bases and J by 0 bases, leaving 10 bases between them. The DNA for the CDR3 is TGTGCCACCAGCCGCGACTTGACAACTAATGAAAAACTGTTTTTT. This gives the protein CATSRDLTTNEKLFF.

The chain couples TRBV15 to TRBJ2-1, with TRBD2 matching over 7 bases. The CDR3 is 17 residues long. Germline V lookup: CDR1 LNHNV, CDR2 YYDKDF (reference sequence). The J segment lost 2 bases and the V segment lost 0 bases, leaving 7 bases of the junction unmatched. CDR3 loop: CATSRESAGLTYNEQFF. DNA of the CDR3: TGTGCCACCAGCAGAGAGTCAGCGGGGTTGACCTACAATGAGCAGTTCTTC.

The chain employs TRBV6-5 and TRBJ2-2; tentative D call: TRBD2 (7 bases). Per germline, CDR1 MNHEY and CDR2 SVGAGI. Trimming took 6 bases from V and 4 from J, leaving 15 bases between them. This CDR3 contains 15 residues. CDR3 nucleotide sequence: TGTGCCAGCAGGGGAGGGGGGGATGGCACCGGGGAGCTGTTTTTT. Protein product: CASRGGGDGTGELFF.

This clone appeared a single time. The chain uses TRBV7-3 and TRBJ2-1; TRBD2 matches at 8 bases. CDR1 and CDR2 from the germline V gene are SGHTA and FQGTGA. CDR3 length equals 16 residues. After removal of 5 bases from V and 0 bases from J, the junction contained 6 bases not matched to a gene. The CDR3 DNA follows: TGTGCCAGCAGCGTTAGCGGGACGAGCTCCTACAATGAGCAGTTCTTC. Its translation: CASSVSGTSSYNEQFF.

The V gene is TRBV28, the J gene TRBJ1-5, with D unclear. CDR3 size: 14 residues. Trimming took off 8 bases at V and 0 bases at J, with 11 bases between the two ends. Per the germline V gene, CDR1 is MDHEN and CDR2 is SYDVKM. CDR3 residues: CASLGSYSNQPQHF. The CDR3 DNA reads as TGTGCCAGCTTAGGGAGTTATAGCAATCAGCCCCAGCATTTT.

This clone showed up just once. This chain links TRBV6-6 with TRBJ2-3, with a possible D match to TRBD2 (7 bases). Trimming left V 8 bases short and J 3 bases short, with 15 bases between. The CDR3 runs 14 residues. The V gene's germline CDR1 is MNHNY and CDR2 SVGAGI (reference sequence). The CDR3 sequence: CASGGEGGTDTQYF. CDR3 nucleotide sequence: TGTGCCAGCGGGGGGGAGGGGGGTACAGATACGCAGTATTTT.

V gene TRBV18 combines with J gene TRBJ2-1; 10 bases are shared with TRBD1. Germline lookup yields CDR1 KGHSH and CDR2 LQKENI. The CDR3 consists of 15 residues. V was clipped by 3 bases and J by 7 bases; unmatched bases: 6. The DNA of the CDR3 is TGTGCCAGCTCACCTGTCGACAGGGGGCGAAATGAGCAGTTCTTC. Amino acids: CASSPVDRGRNEQFF.

The rearrangement joins TRBV18 to TRBJ1-5; 9 nucleotides align to TRBD1. V lost 2 bases, J lost 0 bases, and 20 bases stayed unmatched. The CDR3 length is 22 residues. Looked up from germline, CDR1 is KGHSH and CDR2 is LQKENI. This CDR3 reads CASSPGRHTGGRIPYSNQPQHF. In nucleotides, the CDR3 is TGTGCCAGCTCACCAGGGCGGCACACAGGGGGCCGAATTCCTTATAGCAATCAGCCCCAGCATTTT.